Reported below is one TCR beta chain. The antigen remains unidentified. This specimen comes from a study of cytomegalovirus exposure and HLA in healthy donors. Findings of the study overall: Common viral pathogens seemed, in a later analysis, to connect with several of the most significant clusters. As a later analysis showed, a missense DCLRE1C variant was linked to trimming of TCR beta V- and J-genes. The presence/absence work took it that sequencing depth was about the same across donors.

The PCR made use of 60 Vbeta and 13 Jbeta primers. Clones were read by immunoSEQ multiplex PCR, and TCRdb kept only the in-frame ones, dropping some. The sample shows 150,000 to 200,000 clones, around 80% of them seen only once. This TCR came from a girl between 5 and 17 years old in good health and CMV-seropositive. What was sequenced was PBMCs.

The chain's CDR3 is CASSHGGTGSYEQYF. CDR3 nucleotide sequence: TGTGCCAGTAGTCATGGGGGGACCGGCTCCTACGAGCAGTACTTC. The chain combines TRBV19 with TRBJ2-7; tentative D call: TRBD2 (6 bases). The CDR3 totals 15 residues. Germline V CDR1 and CDR2: LNHDA, SQIVND (reference sequence). V shed 5 bases and J shed 0 bases, with 14 bases lying between them.